This T cell receptor beta chain was sequenced for a study of cytomegalovirus exposure and HLA in healthy donors. Across the whole study: There were 117 million unique TCR beta sequences, drawn from some 180 million T cells, in an earlier analysis. Findings and limits, study-wide: V- and J-gene trimming in TCR beta was tied to a missense DCLRE1C variant by an analysis performed later. Later analysis identified 15,000 to 20,000 TCR beta sequences associated with HLA alleles, using a false discovery rate threshold of 0.05. Analyses of presence/absence relied on an assumption of roughly uniform sequencing depth across donors.

Worth noting for this clone: Its specificity is not known.

Looked up from germline, CDR1 is MNHEY and CDR2 is SMNVEV (reference sequence). CDR3 size: 16 residues. Trimming at V came to 3 bases and at J to 6 bases, leaving 13 bases not matched to a gene. The PCR ran on 60 Vbeta and 13 Jbeta primers. Sequencing was performed with immunoSEQ multiplex PCR; in TCRdb, only in-frame clones are kept and a portion is missing. The sample consists of about 200,000 clones, around four fifths of them appearing once. The sample comprised PBMCs. This TCR was sampled from a man aged 40-50 years in good health and CMV-seropositive. This sequence joins TRBV27 and TRBJ2-7; the match to TRBD1 covers 8 bases. For the CDR3, the DNA is TGTGCCAGCAGTTTCTCGCCCCGGGACAGGATGCCCGAGCAGTACTTC. Its protein is CASSFSPRDRMPEQYF.